The TCR beta chain under discussion was sequenced for a study of blood T cell repertoires in COVID-19. This clone showed up just a few times. The authors' processing: Using reference gene primer amplification, nucleated cell counts were estimated. Profiled with immunoSEQ multiplex PCR; TCRdb holds only in-frame clones, not every one. V and J calls and clone size are those listed in that table; D and trimming were worked out from the DNA. In the table there are a few hundred thousand clones, about 88% of which are singletons. V shed 11 bases, J shed 5 bases, and the junction held 4 bases outside the gene matches. The CDR3 has 13 residues.

The sequencing sample was made of peripheral blood. The rearrangement uses TRBV12-3 or TRBV12-4 and TRBJ2-5; 14 bases fit TRBD2. This TCR was sampled from a man aged 50 or older with COVID-19, enrolled during active disease. CDR3 nucleotide sequence: TGTGCCTGCGGACTAGCGGGAGGCGAGACCCAGTACTTC. This translates into CACGLAGGETQYF.